These 16 T cell receptor beta chains share one sample of origin, sequenced in a study of blood T cell repertoires in COVID-19. Data came from immunoSEQ multiplex PCR; TCRdb stores just in-frame clones and leaves some out. The table shows some 75,000 clones, with 75% to 95% occurring only once. The sample was peripheral blood. These receptors were collected from a human donor in a cohort sampled during active COVID-19.

CDR3 sequence reads: CASSNTGQGNQPQHF. CDR3 coding DNA: TGTGCCAGCAGTAATACGGGACAGGGAAATCAGCCCCAGCATTTT. V is TRBV25-1 and J is TRBJ1-5; 9 bases are a match to TRBD1. V lost 5 bases and J lost 4; bases outside the gene matches: 6. Germline-derived CDR1 and CDR2 are MGHDK and SYGVNS. The CDR3 loop spans 15 amino acids.

The genes are TRBV6-6 and TRBJ2-1; 7 nucleotides agree with TRBD2. The CDR3 has 14 amino acids. V was pared by 8 bases and J by 6 bases, with 10 bases of the junction left unmatched. Germline CDR1 and CDR2: MNHNY and SVGAGI (reference sequence). CDR3 coding DNA: TGTGCCAGCCGCTATCTGGGGGGGGGCAATGAGCAGTTCTTC. Its translation is CASRYLGGGNEQFF.

The rearrangement joins TRBV25-1 to TRBJ2-2, with 8 nucleotides matching TRBD1. Trimming cost V 7 bases and J 3 bases; bases outside gene matches: 7. Per the germline V gene, CDR1 is MGHDK and CDR2 is SYGVNS. The CDR3 contains 15 residues. CDR3 region: CASTSGTGYTGELFF. As DNA, the CDR3 is TGTGCCAGCACTTCCGGGACAGGATACACCGGGGAGCTGTTTTTT.

This chain joins TRBV5-6 and TRBJ1-2; unclear D gene. CDR3 length: 13 residues. Germline V gene lookup returns CDR1 SGHDT and CDR2 YYEEEE. V dropped 4 bases and J dropped 7 bases, with 14 bases sitting between them. The CDR3 loop reads CASSPTGSLGYTF. In DNA, the CDR3 is TGTGCCAGCAGCCCGACCGGGAGCCTTGGCTACACCTTC.

The V gene is TRBV7-9, the J gene TRBJ2-2; D might be TRBD2 (7 bases). V was cut by 3 bases and J by 5 bases, with 22 bases left in between. The CDR3 loop spans 18 amino acids. Per germline, CDR1 SEHNR and CDR2 FQNEAQ (reference sequence). The CDR3 protein is CASSFRGASGTGTGELFF. Here the CDR3 DNA reads TGTGCCAGCAGCTTTAGGGGGGCCAGCGGGACCGGTACCGGGGAGCTGTTTTTT. The full variable domain, completed using reference TRBV7-9 and TRBJ2-2, is DTGVSQNPRHKITKRGQNVTFRCDPISEHNRLYWYRQTLGQGPEFLTYFQNEAQLEKSRLLSDRFSAERPKGSFSTLEIQRTEQGDSAMYLCASSFRGASGTGTGELFFGEGSRLTVL.

The chain recombines TRBV18 with TRBJ2-7, with TRBD1 matching over 12 bases. V lost 3 bases and J lost 5; bases outside the gene matches: 11. Per the germline V gene, CDR1 is KGHSH and CDR2 is LQKENI. This CDR3 is 17 amino acids long. Written as DNA, the CDR3 is TGTGCCAGCTCACCTAAAACCGGGACAGGGGGCGGGAACGAGCAGTACTTC. Translated: CASSPKTGTGGGNEQYF.

This sequence joins TRBV5-6 and TRBJ2-7, with 7 bases identical to TRBD2. Germline CDR1 reads SGHDT; CDR2 reads YYEEEE. Trimming cost V 0 bases and J 7 bases; bases outside gene matches: 1. This CDR3 spans 12 amino acids. CDR3 DNA: TGTGCCAGCAGCTTGGTCGGGGGGGAGCAGTACTTC. Its translation is CASSLVGGEQYF.

The chain is built from TRBV5-1 and TRBJ2-7, with 9 bases identical to TRBD1. The germline V gene encodes CDR1 SGHRS and CDR2 YFSETQ. This CDR3 comprises 14 residues. With V trimmed by 7 bases and J by 5 bases, 10 bases remained unmatched. The CDR3, as DNA: TGCGCCAGCGCAACGGGACAGGGAGTCGACGAGCAGTACTTC. Protein sequence: CASATGQGVDEQYF.

V is TRBV19 and J is TRBJ2-1, with 7 bases lining up with TRBD2. Germline V gene sequence: CDR1 LNHDA, CDR2 SQIVND (reference sequence). CDR3 length: 15 residues. V shed 4 bases, J shed 4 bases, and the junction held 7 bases outside the gene matches. The CDR3, as DNA: TGTGCCAGTAGTAAAGGGACTACCTTATACAATGAGCAGTTCTTC. This gives the protein CASSKGTTLYNEQFF.

The V and J genes are TRBV27 and TRBJ1-1; tentative D call: TRBD1 (6 bases). From germline, CDR1 is MNHEY and CDR2 SMNVEV (reference sequence). This CDR3 spans 13 amino acids. The ends were cut back, 3 bases at V and 8 bases at J, with 13 bases in the middle. Here the CDR3 DNA reads TGTGCCAGCAGTTTCTGGGGGCGGGGGGAAGCTTTCTTT. It codes for CASSFWGRGEAFF.

The chain has TRBV10-2 and TRBJ1-1; 7 nucleotides line up with TRBD1. This CDR3 has 16 residues. The germline V gene has CDR1 WSHSY and CDR2 SAAADI. Unmatched junction bases numbered 9, after V lost 5 bases and J lost 0 bases. The DNA of the CDR3 is TGCGCCAGCAGTTTACCCACGGACAGGTTGAACACTGAAGCTTTCTTT. This encodes CASSLPTDRLNTEAFF.

This chain joins TRBV13 and TRBJ2-1, with TRBD2 as a possible D gene (5 bases). There are 15 residues in the CDR3. Germline V gives CDR1 PRHDT, CDR2 FYEKMQ (reference sequence). V lost 5 bases, J lost 0 bases, and 11 bases lay in between. CDR3 coding DNA: TGTGCCAGCAGCCCTGGACTGAGCTCCTACAATGAGCAGTTCTTC. Translating it yields CASSPGLSSYNEQFF.

This clone occurred once. The chain uses TRBV5-1 and TRBJ1-4; D not resolved. Germline values: CDR1 SGHRS, CDR2 YFSETQ. Trimming left V 3 bases short and J 8 bases short, with 11 bases between. CDR3 size: 13 residues. CDR3 in amino acids: CASSSNPGEKLFF. CDR3 bases: TGCGCCAGCAGCTCGAATCCGGGGGAAAAACTGTTTTTT.

This rearrangement joins TRBV19 to TRBJ1-2, with 9 bases fitting TRBD1. V was clipped by 9 bases and J by 6 bases; unmatched bases: 11. The CDR3 sequence is 14 residues long. Germline lookup yields CDR1 LNHDA and CDR2 SQIVND (reference sequence). The CDR3 bases are TGTGCCAGCGGATTTTTAGACAGGGGGGATGGCTACACCTTC. It translates to CASGFLDRGDGYTF. The full variable domain, in which reference TRBV19 and TRBJ1-2 provide the parts outside the CDR3, is DGGITQSPKYLFRKEGQNVTLSCEQNLNHDAMYWYRQDPGQGLRLIYYSQIVNDFQKGDIAEGYSVSREKKESFPLTVTSAQKNPTAFYLCASGFLDRGDGYTFGSGTRLTVV.

The chain couples TRBV7-9 to TRBJ1-2, with D possibly TRBD1 on 5 matching bases. The CDR3 is made up of 16 amino acids. V was cut by 1 base and J by 0 bases, with 12 bases left in between. CDR1 and CDR2 from the germline V gene are SEHNR and FQNEAQ (reference sequence). This chain's CDR3 is CASSLGVPGPNYGYTF. The CDR3 DNA reads as TGTGCCAGCAGCTTAGGAGTGCCAGGGCCTAACTATGGCTACACCTTC.

This chain uses TRBV6-2 or TRBV6-3 with TRBJ1-5; possible D gene TRBD1, 5 bases. Germline assignment: CDR1 MNHEY and CDR2 SVGEGT. V shed 7 bases and J shed 4 bases, with 17 bases lying between them. The CDR3 sequence is 15 residues long. CDR3 loop: CASIPRGIPNQPQHF. The CDR3 bases are TGTGCCAGCATCCCTAGGGGAATCCCTAATCAGCCCCAGCATTTT.